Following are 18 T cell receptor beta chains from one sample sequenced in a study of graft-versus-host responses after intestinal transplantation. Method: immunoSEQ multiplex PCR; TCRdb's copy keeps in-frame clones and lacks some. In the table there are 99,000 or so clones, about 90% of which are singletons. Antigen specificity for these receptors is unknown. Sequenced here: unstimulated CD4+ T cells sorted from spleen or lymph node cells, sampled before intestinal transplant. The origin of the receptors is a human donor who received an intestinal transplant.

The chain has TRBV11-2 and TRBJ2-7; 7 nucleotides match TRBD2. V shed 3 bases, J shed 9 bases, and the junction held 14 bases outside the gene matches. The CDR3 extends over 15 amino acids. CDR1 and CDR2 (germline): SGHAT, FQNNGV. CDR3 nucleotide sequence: TGTGCCAGCAGCTTTTCTGGGGGGGTCGAAAAGGTGCAGTACTTC. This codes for CASSFSGGVEKVQYF.

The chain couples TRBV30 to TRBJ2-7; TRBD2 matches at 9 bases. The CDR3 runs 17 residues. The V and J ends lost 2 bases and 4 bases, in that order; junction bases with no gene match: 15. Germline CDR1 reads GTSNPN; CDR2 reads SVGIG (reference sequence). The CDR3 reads CAWSIKTKAGGGYEQYF. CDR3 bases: TGTGCCTGGAGTATCAAAACAAAAGCGGGAGGCGGATACGAGCAGTACTTC.

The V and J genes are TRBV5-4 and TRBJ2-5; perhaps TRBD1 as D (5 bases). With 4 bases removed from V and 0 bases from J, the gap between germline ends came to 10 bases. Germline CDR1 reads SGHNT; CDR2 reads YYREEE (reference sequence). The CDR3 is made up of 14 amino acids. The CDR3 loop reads CASSADTYQETQYF. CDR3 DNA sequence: TGTGCCAGCAGCGCGGACACATACCAAGAGACCCAGTACTTC.

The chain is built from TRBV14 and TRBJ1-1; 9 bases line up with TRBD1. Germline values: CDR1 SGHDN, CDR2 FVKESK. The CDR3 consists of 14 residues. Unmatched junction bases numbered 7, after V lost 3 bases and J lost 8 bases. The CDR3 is CASSQGDRVKEAFF. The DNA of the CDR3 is TGTGCCAGCAGCCAGGGGGACAGGGTAAAGGAAGCTTTCTTT.

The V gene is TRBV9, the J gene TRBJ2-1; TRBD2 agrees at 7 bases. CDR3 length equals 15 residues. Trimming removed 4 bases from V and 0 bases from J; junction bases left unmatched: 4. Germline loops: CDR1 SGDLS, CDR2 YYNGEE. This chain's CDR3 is CASSWGGSSYNEQFF. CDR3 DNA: TGTGCCAGCAGCTGGGGGGGGAGCTCCTACAATGAGCAGTTCTTC. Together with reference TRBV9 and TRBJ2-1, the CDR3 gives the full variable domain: DSGVTQTPKHLITATGQRVTLRCSPRSGDLSVYWYQQSLDQGLQFLIQYYNGEERAKGNILERFSAQQFPDLHSELNLSSLELGDSALYFCASSWGGSSYNEQFFGPGTRLTVL.

The CDR3 nucleotides are TGTGCCAGCACCGAGGACAGGACGGCCTACGAGCAGTACTTC. It specifies CASTEDRTAYEQYF. This chain links TRBV2 with TRBJ2-7; 7 bases agree with TRBD1. The J segment lost 2 bases and the V segment lost 7 bases, leaving 8 bases of the junction unmatched. The V gene's germline CDR1 is SNHLY and CDR2 FYNNEI. The CDR3 sequence is 14 residues long. Full variable domain (remainder filled in from reference TRBV2 and TRBJ2-7): EPEVTQTPSHQVTQMGQEVILRCVPISNHLYFYWYRQILGQKVEFLVSFYNNEISEKSEIFDDQFSVERPDGSNFTLKIRSTKLEDSAMYFCASTEDRTAYEQYFGPGTRLTVT.

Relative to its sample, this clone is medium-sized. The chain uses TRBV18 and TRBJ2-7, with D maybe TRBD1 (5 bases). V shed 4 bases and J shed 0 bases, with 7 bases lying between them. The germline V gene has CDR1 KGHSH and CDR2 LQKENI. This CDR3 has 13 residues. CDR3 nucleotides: TGTGCCAGCTCACTGGACAACTCCTACGAGCAGTACTTC. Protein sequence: CASSLDNSYEQYF.

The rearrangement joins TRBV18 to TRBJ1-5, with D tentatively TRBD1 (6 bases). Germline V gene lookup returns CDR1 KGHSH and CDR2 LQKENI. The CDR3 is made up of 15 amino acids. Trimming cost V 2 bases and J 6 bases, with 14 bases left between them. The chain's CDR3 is CASSPGGIIRQPQHF. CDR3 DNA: TGTGCCAGCTCACCAGGGGGCATTATACGTCAGCCCCAGCATTTT. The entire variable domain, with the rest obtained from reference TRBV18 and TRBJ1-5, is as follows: NAGVMQNPRHLVRRRGQEARLRCSPMKGHSHVYWYRQLPEEGLKFMVYLQKENIIDESGMPKERFSAEFPKEGPSILRIQQVVRGDSAAYFCASSPGGIIRQPQHFGDGTRLSIL.

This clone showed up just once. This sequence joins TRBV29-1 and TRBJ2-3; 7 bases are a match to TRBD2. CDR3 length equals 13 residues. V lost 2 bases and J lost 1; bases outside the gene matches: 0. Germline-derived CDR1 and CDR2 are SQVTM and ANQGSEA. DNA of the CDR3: TGCAGCGTTGAAACTAGCGGCACAGATACGCAGTATTTT. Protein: CSVETSGTDTQYF.

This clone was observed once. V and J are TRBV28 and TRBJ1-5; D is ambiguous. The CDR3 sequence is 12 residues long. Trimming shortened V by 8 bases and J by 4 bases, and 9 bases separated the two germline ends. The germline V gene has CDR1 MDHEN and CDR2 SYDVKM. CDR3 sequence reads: CASGRWNQPQHF. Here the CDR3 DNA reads TGTGCCAGCGGGCGGTGGAATCAGCCCCAGCATTTT.

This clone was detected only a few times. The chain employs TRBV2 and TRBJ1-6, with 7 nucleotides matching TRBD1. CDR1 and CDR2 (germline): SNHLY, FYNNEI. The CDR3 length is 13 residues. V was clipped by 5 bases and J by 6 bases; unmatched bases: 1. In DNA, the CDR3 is TGTGCCAGCAGTAGACAGGGTAATTCACCCCTCCACTTT. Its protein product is CASSRQGNSPLHF. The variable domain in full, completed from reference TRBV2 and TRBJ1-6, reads EPEVTQTPSHQVTQMGQEVILRCVPISNHLYFYWYRQILGQKVEFLVSFYNNEISEKSEIFDDQFSVERPDGSNFTLKIRSTKLEDSAMYFCASSRQGNSPLHFGNGTRLTVT.

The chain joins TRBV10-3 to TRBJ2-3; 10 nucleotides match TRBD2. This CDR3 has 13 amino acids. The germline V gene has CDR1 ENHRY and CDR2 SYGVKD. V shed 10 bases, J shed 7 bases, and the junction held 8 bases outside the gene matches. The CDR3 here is CATTGTSVHTQYF. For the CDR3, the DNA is TGTGCCACGACCGGGACTAGCGTCCATACGCAGTATTTT.

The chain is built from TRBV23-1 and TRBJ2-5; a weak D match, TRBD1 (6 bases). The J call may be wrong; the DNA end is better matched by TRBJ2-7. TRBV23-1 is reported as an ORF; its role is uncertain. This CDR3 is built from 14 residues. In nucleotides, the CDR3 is TGCGCCAGCAGTCAGTCACAGGGCTCCTACGAGCAGTACTTC. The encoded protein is CASSQSQGSYEQYF.

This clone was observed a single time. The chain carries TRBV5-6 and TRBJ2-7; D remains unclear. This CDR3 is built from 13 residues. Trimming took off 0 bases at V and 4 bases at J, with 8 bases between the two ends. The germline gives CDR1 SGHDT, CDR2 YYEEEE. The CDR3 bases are TGTGCCAGCAGCTTGGCGTACGGGTACGAGCAGTACTTC. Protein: CASSLAYGYEQYF.

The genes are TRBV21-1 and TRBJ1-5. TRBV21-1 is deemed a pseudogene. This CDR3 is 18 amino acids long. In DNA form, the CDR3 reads TGTGCCAGCAGCAAATGGCTGAGGGAGGGGACGAGGAATCAGCCCCAGCATTTT. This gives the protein CASSKWLREGTRNQPQHF.

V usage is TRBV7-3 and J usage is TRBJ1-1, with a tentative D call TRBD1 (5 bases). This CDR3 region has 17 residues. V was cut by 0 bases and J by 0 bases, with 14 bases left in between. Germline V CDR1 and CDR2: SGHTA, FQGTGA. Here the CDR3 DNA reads TGTGCCAGCAGCTTAACCCCAGGGACCCTCATGAACACTGAAGCTTTCTTT. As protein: CASSLTPGTLMNTEAFF. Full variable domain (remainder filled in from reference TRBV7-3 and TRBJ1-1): GAGVSQTPSNKVTEKGKYVELRCDPISGHTALYWYRQSLGQGPEFLIYFQGTGAADDSGLPNDRFFAVRPEGSVSTLKIQRTERGDSAVYLCASSLTPGTLMNTEAFFGQGTRLTVV.

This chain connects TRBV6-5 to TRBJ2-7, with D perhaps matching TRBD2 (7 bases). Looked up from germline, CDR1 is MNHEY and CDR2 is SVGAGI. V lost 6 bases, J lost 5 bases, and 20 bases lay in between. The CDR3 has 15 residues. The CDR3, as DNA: TGTGCCAGCAGCCTCGCAGGCGGGGGCGTTAACGAGCAGTACTTC. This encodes CASSLAGGGVNEQYF.

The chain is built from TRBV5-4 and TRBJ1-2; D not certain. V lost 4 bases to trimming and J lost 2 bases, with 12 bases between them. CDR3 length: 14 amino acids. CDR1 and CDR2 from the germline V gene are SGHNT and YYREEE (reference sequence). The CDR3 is CASSPAVGNYGYTF. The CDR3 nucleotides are TGTGCCAGCAGCCCGGCGGTGGGGAACTATGGCTACACCTTC.